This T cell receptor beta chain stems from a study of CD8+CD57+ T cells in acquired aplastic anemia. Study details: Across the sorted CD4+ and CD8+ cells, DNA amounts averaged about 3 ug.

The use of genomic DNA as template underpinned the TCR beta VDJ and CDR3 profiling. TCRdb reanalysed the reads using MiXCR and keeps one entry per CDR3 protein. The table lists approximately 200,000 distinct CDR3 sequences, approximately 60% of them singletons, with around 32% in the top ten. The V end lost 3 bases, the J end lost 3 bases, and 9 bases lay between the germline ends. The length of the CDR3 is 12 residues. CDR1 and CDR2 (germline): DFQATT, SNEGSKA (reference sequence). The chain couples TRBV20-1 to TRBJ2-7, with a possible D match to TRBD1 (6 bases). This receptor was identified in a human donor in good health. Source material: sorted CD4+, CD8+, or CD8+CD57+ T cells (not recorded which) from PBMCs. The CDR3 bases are TGCAGTGCTAGGGGACACATCTACGAGCAGTACTTC. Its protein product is CSARGHIYEQYF.